This T cell receptor beta chain was observed in a study of Ad26.COV2.S vaccination and SARS-CoV-2 variants. Looking at the study overall: As a participant in COV1001, the donor was in the Ad26.COV2.S trial arm. Ad26.COV2.S was injected intramuscularly once or twice, 56 days apart.

Profiling relied on immunoSEQ multiplex PCR, and the TCRdb table lists in-frame clones only, not all of them. The table lists fewer than 500,000 clones, about 91% of them singletons. Per the germline V gene, CDR1 is SEHNR and CDR2 is FQNEAQ (reference sequence). V shed 2 bases, J shed 2 bases, and the junction held 7 bases outside the gene matches. The CDR3 contains 16 residues. Treatment of the sample: some 20 received Ad26.COV2.S at low or high dose, single or two shots; 5 received placebo; per-sample allocation not given. Collection of samples fell on day 63 after the first vaccine or placebo injection. This clone was detected only once.

The source of this sequence is a person between 18 and 59 years old who received the Ad26.COV2.S COVID-19 vaccine or a placebo. The sequenced sample was peripheral blood, obtained in a trial of Ad26.COV2.S vaccine versus placebo. V is TRBV7-9 and J is TRBJ2-3; TRBD2 agrees at 7 bases. As DNA, the CDR3 is TGTGCCAGCAGCTTAACAAATAGCGGGTCCACAGATACGCAGTATTTT. Its translation: CASSLTNSGSTDTQYF.